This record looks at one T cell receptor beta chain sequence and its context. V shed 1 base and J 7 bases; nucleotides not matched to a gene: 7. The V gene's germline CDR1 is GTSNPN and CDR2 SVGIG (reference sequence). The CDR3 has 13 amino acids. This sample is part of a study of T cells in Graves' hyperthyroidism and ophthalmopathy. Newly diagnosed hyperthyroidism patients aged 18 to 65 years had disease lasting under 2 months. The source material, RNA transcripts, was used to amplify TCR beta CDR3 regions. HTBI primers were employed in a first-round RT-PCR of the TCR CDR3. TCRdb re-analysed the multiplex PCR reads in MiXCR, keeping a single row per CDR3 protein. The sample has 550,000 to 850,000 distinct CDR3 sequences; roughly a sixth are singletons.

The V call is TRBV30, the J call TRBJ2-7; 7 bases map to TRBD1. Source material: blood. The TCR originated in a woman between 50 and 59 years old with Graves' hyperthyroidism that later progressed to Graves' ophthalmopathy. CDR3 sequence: CAWSGQGVGEQYF. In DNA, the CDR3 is TGTGCCTGGAGTGGTCAGGGGGTAGGGGAGCAGTACTTC. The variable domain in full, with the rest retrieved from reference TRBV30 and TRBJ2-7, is SQTIHQWPATLVQPVGSPLSLECTVEGTSNPNLYWYRQAAGRGLQLLFYSVGIGQISSEVPQNLSASRPQDRQFILSSKKLLLSDSGFYLCAWSGQGVGEQYFGPGTRLTVT.